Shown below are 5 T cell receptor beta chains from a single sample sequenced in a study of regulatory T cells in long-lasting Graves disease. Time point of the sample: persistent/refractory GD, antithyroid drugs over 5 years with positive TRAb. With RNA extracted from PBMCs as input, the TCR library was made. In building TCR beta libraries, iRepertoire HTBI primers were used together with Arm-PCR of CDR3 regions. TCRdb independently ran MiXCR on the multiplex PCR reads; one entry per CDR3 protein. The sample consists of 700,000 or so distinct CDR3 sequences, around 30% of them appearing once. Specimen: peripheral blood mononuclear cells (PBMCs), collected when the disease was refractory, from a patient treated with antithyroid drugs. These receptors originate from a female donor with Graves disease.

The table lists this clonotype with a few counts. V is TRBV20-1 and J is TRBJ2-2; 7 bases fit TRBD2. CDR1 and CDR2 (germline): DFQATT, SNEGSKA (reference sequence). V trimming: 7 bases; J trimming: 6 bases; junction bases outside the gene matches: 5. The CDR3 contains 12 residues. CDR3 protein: CSGQREPGELFF. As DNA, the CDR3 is TGCAGTGGCCAGCGGGAACCCGGGGAGCTGTTTTTT.

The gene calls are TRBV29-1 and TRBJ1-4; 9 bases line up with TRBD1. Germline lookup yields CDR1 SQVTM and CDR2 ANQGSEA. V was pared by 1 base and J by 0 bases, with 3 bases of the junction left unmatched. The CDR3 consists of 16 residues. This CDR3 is CSVEARDRATNEKLFF. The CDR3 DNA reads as TGCAGCGTTGAAGCCCGGGACAGGGCAACTAATGAAAAACTGTTTTTT.

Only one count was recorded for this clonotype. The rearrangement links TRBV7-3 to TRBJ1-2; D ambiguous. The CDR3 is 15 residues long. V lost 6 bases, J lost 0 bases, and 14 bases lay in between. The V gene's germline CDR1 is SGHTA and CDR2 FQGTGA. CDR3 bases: TGTGCCAGCAGTCTCCGGGCAGAGACTAACTATGGCTACACCTTC. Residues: CASSLRAETNYGYTF.

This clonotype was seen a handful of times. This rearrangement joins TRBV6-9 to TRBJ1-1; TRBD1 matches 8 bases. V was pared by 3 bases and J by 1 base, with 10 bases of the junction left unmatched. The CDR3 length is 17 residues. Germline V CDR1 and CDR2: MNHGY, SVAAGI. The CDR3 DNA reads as TGTGCCAGCAGTTACGGTACGGACAGGGTCTGGAACACTGAAGCTTTCTTT. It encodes CASSYGTDRVWNTEAFF.

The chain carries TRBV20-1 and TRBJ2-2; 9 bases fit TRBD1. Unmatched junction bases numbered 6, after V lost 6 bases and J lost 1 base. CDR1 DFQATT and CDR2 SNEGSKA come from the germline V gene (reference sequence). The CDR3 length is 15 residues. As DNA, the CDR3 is TGCAGTGCCAGGGACAGGGAAAGGAACACCGGGGAGCTGTTTTTT. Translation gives CSARDRERNTGELFF.